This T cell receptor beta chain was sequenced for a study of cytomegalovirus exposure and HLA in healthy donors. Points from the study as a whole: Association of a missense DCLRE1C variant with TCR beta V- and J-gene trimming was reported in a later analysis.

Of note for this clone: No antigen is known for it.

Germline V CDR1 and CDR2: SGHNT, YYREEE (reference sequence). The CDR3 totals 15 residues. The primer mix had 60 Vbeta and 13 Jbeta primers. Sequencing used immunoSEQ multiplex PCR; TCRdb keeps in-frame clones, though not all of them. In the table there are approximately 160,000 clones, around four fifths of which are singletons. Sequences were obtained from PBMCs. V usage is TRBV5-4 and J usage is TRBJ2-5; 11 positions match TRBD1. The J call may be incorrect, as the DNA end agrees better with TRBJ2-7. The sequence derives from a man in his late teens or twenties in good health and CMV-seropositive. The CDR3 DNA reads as TGTGCCAGCAGCCGCCTGGGGACAGGGGGAGACGAGCAGTACTTC. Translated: CASSRLGTGGDEQYF.